These 11 T cell receptor beta chains were all obtained from the same sample, sequenced in a study of T cells after yellow fever vaccination. TCRdb fed the 5' RACE reads into MiXCR, producing one record per CDR3 protein. The sample lists 450,000 to 650,000 distinct CDR3 sequences; less than 15% were seen once. The sequenced sample was PBMCs, obtained on the day of the yellow fever booster vaccination. Receptor source: a young man who received the YFV17D yellow fever vaccine.

The genes are TRBV19 and TRBJ2-7, with D unresolved. The ends were cut back, 2 bases at V and 2 bases at J, with 13 bases in the middle. Germline CDR1 and CDR2: LNHDA and SQIVND (reference sequence). This CDR3 contains 15 residues. The CDR3 spells CASSISWIGPYEQYF. CDR3 sequence (DNA): TGTGCCAGTAGTATAAGTTGGATTGGGCCCTACGAGCAGTACTTC.

The chain has TRBV5-4 and TRBJ2-3; D might be TRBD2 (5 bases). Trimming removed 4 bases from V and 2 bases from J, with 20 bases in between. Germline CDR1 and CDR2: SGHNT and YYREEE (reference sequence). The CDR3 totals 17 residues. The CDR3 loop reads CASSPVAGNGTTDTQYF. CDR3 coding DNA: TGTGCCAGCAGCCCTGTTGCCGGGAATGGTACCACAGATACGCAGTATTTT.

The J gene is TRBJ2-3, the V gene TRBV23-1; 16 positions agree with TRBD2. TRBV23-1 is an ORF for which the function is uncertain. This CDR3 has 20 amino acids. V shed 3 bases and J 4 bases; nucleotides not matched to a gene: 13. CDR3 sequence (DNA): TGCGCCAGCAGTCACCCGGGACTAGCGGGAGGGCCGAGGGGGTCAGATACGCAGTATTTT. Translated: CASSHPGLAGGPRGSDTQYF.

There are a few counts of this clonotype. The chain recombines TRBV29-1 with TRBJ2-7; D is possibly TRBD2 (6 bases). Trimming stripped 4 bases from V and 4 bases from J, with 17 bases between. The germline CDR1 and CDR2 sequences are SQVTM and ANQGSEA. The CDR3 extends over 14 amino acids. The CDR3 nucleotides are TGCAGCGTTGCCCCTAGCGAGGCGACGTACGAGCAGTACTTC. It is translated as CSVAPSEATYEQYF.

This clonotype has only a few counts. The chain is built from TRBV18 and TRBJ2-1, with 9 bases lining up with TRBD2. The CDR3 is 15 amino acids. Germline CDR1 and CDR2: KGHSH and LQKENI. V gave up 2 bases and J gave up 8 bases; unmatched junction bases: 7. DNA of the CDR3: TGTGCCAGCTCACCAGTAGCGGGAGTAGTCGATGAGCAGTTCTTC. Residues: CASSPVAGVVDEQFF.

This clonotype was recorded a few times. The chain recombines TRBV20-1 with TRBJ2-1, with 14 bases identical to TRBD2. V was clipped by 3 bases and J by 7 bases; unmatched bases: 11. Germline values: CDR1 DFQATT, CDR2 SNEGSKA (reference sequence). There are 17 residues in the CDR3. The CDR3 DNA sequence: TGCAGTGCTAGGGTATTTCGACTAGCGGGAGGGTTGAATGAGCAGTTCTTC. Translation: CSARVFRLAGGLNEQFF.

This clonotype was found a few times. This chain connects TRBV27 to TRBJ1-5; D is ambiguous. This CDR3 spans 14 amino acids. Per the germline V gene, CDR1 is MNHEY and CDR2 is SMNVEV (reference sequence). V dropped 5 bases and J dropped 2 bases, with 10 bases sitting between them. CDR3 in amino acids: CASSLQVGNQPQHF. The CDR3 DNA sequence: TGTGCCAGCAGTCTCCAGGTAGGCAATCAGCCCCAGCATTTT.

This sequence joins TRBV30 and TRBJ2-1; no clear D. The germline V and J ends were trimmed by 8 bases and 4 bases, with 15 bases remaining between them. The CDR3 is 13 residues long. Germline V gene data show CDR1 as GTSNPN and CDR2 as SVGIG (reference sequence). This CDR3 is CAGMDEGYNEQFF. CDR3 sequence (DNA): TGTGCCGGAATGGACGAAGGATACAATGAGCAGTTCTTC.

This clonotype appeared many times. J is TRBJ2-7 and V is TRBV12-3 or TRBV12-4; no clear D gene. There are 13 residues in the CDR3. Trimming removed 6 bases from V and 3 bases from J, with 12 bases in between. The CDR3 loop reads CASSQGRNYEQYF. The DNA for the CDR3 is TGTGCCAGCAGCCAAGGACGGAACTACGAGCAGTACTTC.

This clonotype was picked up a small number of times. The rearrangement uses TRBV6-5 and TRBJ2-3, with D uncertain. In germline, CDR1 is MNHEY, CDR2 SVGAGI. The CDR3 consists of 16 residues. V was cut by 2 bases and J by 2 bases, with 14 bases left in between. The CDR3 spells CASSYQSGLATDTQYF. CDR3 DNA sequence: TGTGCCAGCAGTTACCAGTCTGGGTTGGCCACAGATACGCAGTATTTT.

For the CDR3, the DNA is TGTGCCAGCAGCTTAGCGCTGACAGGGTTTATTGATACGCAGTATTTT. Translated, it gives CASSLALTGFIDTQYF. The chain uses TRBV7-9 and TRBJ2-3, with TRBD1 matching over 7 bases. The junction had 9 bases not matched to a gene; V was cut back by 0 bases and J by 6 bases. Per the germline V gene, CDR1 is SEHNR and CDR2 is FQNEAQ (reference sequence). The CDR3 length is 16 residues.